The clone carrying this T cell receptor beta chain turned up a few times. This entry comes from a study of post-analysis software for immune sequencing data. The authors incorporated unique molecular identifiers into the TCR beta cDNA libraries. TCRdb reprocessed the PCR reads via MiXCR and lists one record per CDR3 protein. The sample shows almost 700,000 distinct CDR3 sequences, approximately 60% of them seen only once. Source material: blood. The sequence derives from a girl aged 2-9 years with multiple sclerosis.

CDR3 DNA: TGCAGTGCTAGGGGGCCGGGGAAGGCCAAAAACATTCAGTACTTC. Its protein is CSARGPGKAKNIQYF. The chain recombines TRBV20-1 with TRBJ2-4, with D perhaps given as TRBD1 or TRBD2 (5 bases each). There are 15 residues in the CDR3. Trimming took 3 bases from V and 1 from J, leaving 13 bases between them. The germline gives CDR1 DFQATT, CDR2 SNEGSKA (reference sequence).